This T cell receptor beta chain stems from a study of PD-1 blockade in classical Hodgkin lymphoma. The data were produced by immunoSEQ multiplex PCR, yet TCRdb's version contains in-frame clones alone and is incomplete. The sample lists approximately 89,000 clones, approximately 80% occurring once. Germline V gene lookup returns CDR1 MNHNS and CDR2 SASEGT. J lost 4 bases, V lost 6 bases, and 7 bases had no gene match. The CDR3 runs 15 residues. As to this clone: Its antigen remains unidentified.

Study results and limitations: Some patients started nivolumab under 1 year after ASCT, and they were excluded.

All patients experienced relapse after autologous stem cell transplantation, and brentuximab vedotin exposure was variable. The sequence was collected from a human donor with classical Hodgkin lymphoma. Specimen: peripheral blood mononuclear cells (PBMCs), collected at baseline. The chain carries TRBV6-1 and TRBJ1-1; 11 bases line up with TRBD1. The CDR3, as DNA: TGTGCCAGCAGAGCCCCCGGGACAGGGGGCACTGAAGCTTTCTTT. It codes for CASRAPGTGGTEAFF.